This T cell receptor (beta chain) was sequenced in a study of T cells in Graves' hyperthyroidism and ophthalmopathy. Trimming shortened V by 0 bases and J by 0 bases, and 14 bases separated the two germline ends. The CDR3 extends over 17 amino acids. CDR1 LNHNV and CDR2 YYDKDF come from the germline V gene (reference sequence). Study-wide results and caveats: Ophthalmopathy was told apart from stable hyperthyroidism by a 13 V-J model. The model foresaw ophthalmopathy a median around 6.4 months prior to onset.

Amplified TCR beta CDR3 regions derived from RNA transcripts. HTBI primers were employed in a first-round RT-PCR of the TCR CDR3. MiXCR, applied by TCRdb to the multiplex PCR reads, yields one record per CDR3 protein. Of about 640,000 distinct CDR3 sequences in the sample, 45% were seen once. This clonotype was counted many times. Its target is unknown. Uncontrolled infection, other autoimmune disease, pregnancy or lactation led to exclusion. Used for diagnoses were clinical symptoms, serum thyroxine and TRAb, thyroid ultrasound and orbital computed tomography. Sequences were obtained from peripheral blood or thyroid tissue (not recorded which). The origin of this receptor is an adult man with Graves' disease, either hyperthyroidism or ophthalmopathy (not recorded which). The rearrangement uses TRBV15 and TRBJ1-1; D remains unclear. The CDR3 bases are TGTGCCACCAGCAGAGAGAAGGAGGACCCCTTGAACACTGAAGCTTTCTTT. Translation gives CATSREKEDPLNTEAFF.